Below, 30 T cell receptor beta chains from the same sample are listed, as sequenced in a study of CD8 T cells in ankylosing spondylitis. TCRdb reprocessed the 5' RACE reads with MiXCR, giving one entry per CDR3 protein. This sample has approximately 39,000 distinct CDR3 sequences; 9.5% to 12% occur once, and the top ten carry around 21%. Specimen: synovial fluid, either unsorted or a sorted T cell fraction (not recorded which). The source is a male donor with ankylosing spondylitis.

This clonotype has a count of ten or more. As DNA, the CDR3 is TGTGCCAGCGAGGGACAGGGAGTTCAGCCCCAGCATTTT. Protein product: CASEGQGVQPQHF. This chain joins TRBV6-2 or TRBV6-3 and TRBJ1-5, with 9 positions matching TRBD1. This CDR3 comprises 13 residues. The junction had 5 bases not matched to a gene; V was cut back by 8 bases and J by 6 bases. Germline V CDR1 and CDR2: MNHEY, SVGEGT.

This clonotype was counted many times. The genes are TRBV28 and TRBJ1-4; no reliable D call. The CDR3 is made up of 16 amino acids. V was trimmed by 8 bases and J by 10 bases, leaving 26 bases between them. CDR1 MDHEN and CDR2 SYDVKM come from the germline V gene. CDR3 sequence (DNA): TGTGCCAGCCTGACCAGCACGGCGGCCCCGCGCGCAAAACTGTTTTTT. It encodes CASLTSTAAPRAKLFF.

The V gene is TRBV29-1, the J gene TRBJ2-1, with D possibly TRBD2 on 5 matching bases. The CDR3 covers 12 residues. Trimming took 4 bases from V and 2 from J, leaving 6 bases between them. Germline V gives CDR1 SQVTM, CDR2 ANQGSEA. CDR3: CSVVGTYNEQFF. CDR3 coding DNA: TGCAGCGTTGTCGGGACCTACAATGAGCAGTTCTTC.

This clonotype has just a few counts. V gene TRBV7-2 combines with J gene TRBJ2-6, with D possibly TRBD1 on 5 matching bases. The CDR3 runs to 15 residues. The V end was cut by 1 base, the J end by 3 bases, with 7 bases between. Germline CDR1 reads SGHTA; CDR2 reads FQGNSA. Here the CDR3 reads CASSLVTGGANVLTF. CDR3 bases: TGTGCCAGCAGCTTAGTAACAGGTGGGGCCAACGTCCTGACTTTC.

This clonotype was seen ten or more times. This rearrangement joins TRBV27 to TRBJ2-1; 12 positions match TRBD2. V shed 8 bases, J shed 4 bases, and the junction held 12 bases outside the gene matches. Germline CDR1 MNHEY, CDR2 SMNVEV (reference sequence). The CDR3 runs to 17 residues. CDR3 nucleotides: TGTGCCAGCCAGTTTAGTGTAGGGACTAGCGGGTACAATGAGCAGTTCTTC. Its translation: CASQFSVGTSGYNEQFF.

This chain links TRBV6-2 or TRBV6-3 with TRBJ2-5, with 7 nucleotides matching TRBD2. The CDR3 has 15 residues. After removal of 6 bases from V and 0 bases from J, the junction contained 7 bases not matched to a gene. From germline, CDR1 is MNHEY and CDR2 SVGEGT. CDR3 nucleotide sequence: TGTGCCAGCAGGATACTAGCGAGGGACCAAGAGACCCAGTACTTC. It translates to CASRILARDQETQYF.

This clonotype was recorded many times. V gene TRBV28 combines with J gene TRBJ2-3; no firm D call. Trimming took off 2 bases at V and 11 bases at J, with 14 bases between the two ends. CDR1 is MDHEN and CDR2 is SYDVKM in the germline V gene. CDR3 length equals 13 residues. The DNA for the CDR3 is TGTGCCAGCAGTTTACCCCAAGCTCGAGAGCAGTATTTT. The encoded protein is CASSLPQAREQYF.

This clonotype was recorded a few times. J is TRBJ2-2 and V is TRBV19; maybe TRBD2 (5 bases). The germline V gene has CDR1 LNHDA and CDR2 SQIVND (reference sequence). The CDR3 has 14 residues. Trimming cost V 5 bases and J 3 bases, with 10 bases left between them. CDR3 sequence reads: CASSPTGDTGELFF. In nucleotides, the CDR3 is TGTGCCAGTAGTCCGACCGGGGACACCGGGGAGCTGTTTTTT.

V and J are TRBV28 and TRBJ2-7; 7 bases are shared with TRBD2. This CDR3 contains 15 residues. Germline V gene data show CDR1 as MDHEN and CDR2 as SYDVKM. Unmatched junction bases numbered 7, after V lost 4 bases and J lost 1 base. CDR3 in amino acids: CASSSPSGDSYEQYF. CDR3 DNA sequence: TGTGCCAGCAGTTCTCCTAGCGGAGATTCCTACGAGCAGTACTTC. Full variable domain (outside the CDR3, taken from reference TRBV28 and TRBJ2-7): DVKVTQSSRYLVKRTGEKVFLECVQDMDHENMFWYRQDPGLGLRLIYFSYDVKMKEKGDIPEGYSVSREKKERFSLILESASTNQTSMYLCASSSPSGDSYEQYFGPGTRLTVT.

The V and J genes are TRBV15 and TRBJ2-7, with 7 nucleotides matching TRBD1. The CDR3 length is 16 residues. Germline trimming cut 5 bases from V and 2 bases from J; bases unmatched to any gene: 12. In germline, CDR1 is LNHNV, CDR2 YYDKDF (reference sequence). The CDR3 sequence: CATSQKRTGLAYEQYF. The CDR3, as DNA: TGTGCCACCAGCCAGAAGAGGACAGGTCTGGCCTACGAGCAGTACTTC.

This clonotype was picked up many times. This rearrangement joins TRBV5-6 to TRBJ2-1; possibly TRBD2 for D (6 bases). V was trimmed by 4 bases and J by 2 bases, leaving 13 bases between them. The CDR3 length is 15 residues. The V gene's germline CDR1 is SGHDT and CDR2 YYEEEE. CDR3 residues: CASSLGGPTYNEQFF. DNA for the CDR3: TGTGCCAGCAGCCTGGGAGGACCAACCTACAATGAGCAGTTCTTC.

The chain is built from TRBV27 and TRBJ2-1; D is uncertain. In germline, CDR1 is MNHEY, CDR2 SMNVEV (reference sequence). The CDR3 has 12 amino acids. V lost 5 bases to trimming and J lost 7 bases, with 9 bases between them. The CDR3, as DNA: TGTGCCAGCAGTAGACGTCCTAATGAGCAGTTCTTC. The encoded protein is CASSRRPNEQFF.

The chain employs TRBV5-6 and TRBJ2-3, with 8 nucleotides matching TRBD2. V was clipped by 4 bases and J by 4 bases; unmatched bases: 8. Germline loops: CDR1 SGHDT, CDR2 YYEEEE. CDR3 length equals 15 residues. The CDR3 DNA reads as TGTGCCAGCAGCCAATTTAGCGGGACCGCAGATACGCAGTATTTT. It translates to CASSQFSGTADTQYF.

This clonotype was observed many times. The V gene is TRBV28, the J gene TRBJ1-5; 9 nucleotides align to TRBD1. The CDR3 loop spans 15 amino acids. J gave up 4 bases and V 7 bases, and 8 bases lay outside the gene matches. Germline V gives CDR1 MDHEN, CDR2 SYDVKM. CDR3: CASIPGTGRNQPQHF. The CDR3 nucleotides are TGTGCCAGCATCCCCGGGACAGGGCGGAATCAGCCCCAGCATTTT.

Here the CDR3 reads CASSLAGRDGDTQYF. The CDR3 coding sequence is TGCGCCAGCAGCTTGGCTGGCAGGGACGGGGATACGCAGTATTTT. The rearrangement links TRBV5-1 to TRBJ2-3, with D perhaps matching TRBD1 or TRBD2 (5 bases each). V was trimmed by 0 bases and J by 6 bases, leaving 14 bases between them. The V gene's germline CDR1 is SGHRS and CDR2 YFSETQ. The CDR3 contains 15 residues.

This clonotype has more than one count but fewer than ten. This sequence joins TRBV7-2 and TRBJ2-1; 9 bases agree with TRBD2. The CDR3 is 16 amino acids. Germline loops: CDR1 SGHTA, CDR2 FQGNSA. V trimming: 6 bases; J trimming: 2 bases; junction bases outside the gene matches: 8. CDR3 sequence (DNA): TGTGCCAGCAGACCCACCGGGACTAGCACCTACAATGAGCAGTTCTTC. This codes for CASRPTGTSTYNEQFF.

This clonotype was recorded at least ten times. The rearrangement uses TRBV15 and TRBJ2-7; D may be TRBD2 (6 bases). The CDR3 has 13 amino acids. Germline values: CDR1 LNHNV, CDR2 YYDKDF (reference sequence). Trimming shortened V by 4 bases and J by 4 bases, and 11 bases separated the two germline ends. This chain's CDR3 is CATSKERAYEQYF. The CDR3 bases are TGTGCCACCAGCAAAGAGCGGGCTTACGAGCAGTACTTC.

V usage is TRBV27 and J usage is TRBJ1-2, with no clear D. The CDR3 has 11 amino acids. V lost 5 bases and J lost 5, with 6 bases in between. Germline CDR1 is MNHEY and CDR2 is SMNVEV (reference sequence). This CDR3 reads CASSGGYGYTF. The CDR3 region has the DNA TGTGCCAGCAGTGGTGGGTATGGCTACACCTTC.

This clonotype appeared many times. As DNA, the CDR3 is TGCGCCAGCAGCCAATACCGGGGCTATGGCTACACCTTC. Translating it yields CASSQYRGYGYTF. The chain carries TRBV4-3 and TRBJ1-2; D gene uncertain. The CDR3 has 13 residues. Germline lookup yields CDR1 LGHNA and CDR2 YSLEER. Between the trimmed V and J ends, which lost 2 bases and 4 bases, there was a span of 8 bases.

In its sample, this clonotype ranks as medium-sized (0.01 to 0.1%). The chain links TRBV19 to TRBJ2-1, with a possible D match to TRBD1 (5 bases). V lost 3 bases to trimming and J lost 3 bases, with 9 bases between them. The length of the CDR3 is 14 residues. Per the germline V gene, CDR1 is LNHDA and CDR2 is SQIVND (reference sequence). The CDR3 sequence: CASSIGAGYNEQFF. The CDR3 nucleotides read TGTGCCAGTAGTATTGGGGCAGGCTACAATGAGCAGTTCTTC. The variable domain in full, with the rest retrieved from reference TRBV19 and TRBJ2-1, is DGGITQSPKYLFRKEGQNVTLSCEQNLNHDAMYWYRQDPGQGLRLIYYSQIVNDFQKGDIAEGYSVSREKKESFPLTVTSAQKNPTAFYLCASSIGAGYNEQFFGPGTRLTVL.

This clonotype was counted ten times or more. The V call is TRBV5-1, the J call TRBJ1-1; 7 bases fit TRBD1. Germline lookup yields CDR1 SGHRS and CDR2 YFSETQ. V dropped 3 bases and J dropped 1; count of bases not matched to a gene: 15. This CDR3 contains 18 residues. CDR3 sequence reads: CASSSWTQDRVGNTEAFF. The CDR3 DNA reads TGCGCCAGCAGCTCGTGGACCCAAGACAGGGTAGGGAACACTGAAGCTTTCTTT.

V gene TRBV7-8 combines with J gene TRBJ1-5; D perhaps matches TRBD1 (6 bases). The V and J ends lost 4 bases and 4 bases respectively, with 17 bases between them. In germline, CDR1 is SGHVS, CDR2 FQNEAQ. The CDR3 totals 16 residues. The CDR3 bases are TGTGCCAGCAGCTCGGAAGTAGGGACACGAAATCAGCCCCAGCATTTT. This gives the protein CASSSEVGTRNQPQHF.

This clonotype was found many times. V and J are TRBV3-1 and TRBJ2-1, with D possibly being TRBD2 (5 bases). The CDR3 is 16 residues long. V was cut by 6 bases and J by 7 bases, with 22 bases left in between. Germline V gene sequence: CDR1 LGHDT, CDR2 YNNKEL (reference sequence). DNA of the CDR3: TGTGCCAGCAGTTCCAGTCAATGGGCCTCGGGAAATGAGCAGTTCTTC. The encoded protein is CASSSSQWASGNEQFF.

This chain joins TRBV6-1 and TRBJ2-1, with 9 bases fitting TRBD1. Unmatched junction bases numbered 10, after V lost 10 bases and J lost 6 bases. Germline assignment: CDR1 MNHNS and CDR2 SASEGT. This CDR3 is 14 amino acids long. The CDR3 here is CAIVPGQGPNEQFF. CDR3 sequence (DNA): TGTGCCATCGTACCGGGACAGGGCCCCAATGAGCAGTTCTTC.

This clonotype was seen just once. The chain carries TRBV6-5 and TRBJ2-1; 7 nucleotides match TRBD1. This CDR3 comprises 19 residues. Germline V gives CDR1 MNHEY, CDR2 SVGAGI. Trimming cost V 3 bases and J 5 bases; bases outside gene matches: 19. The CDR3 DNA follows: TGTGCCAGCAGTTATGATTTTTGGGACAGCATAAACCCGAACAATGAGCAGTTCTTC. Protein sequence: CASSYDFWDSINPNNEQFF.

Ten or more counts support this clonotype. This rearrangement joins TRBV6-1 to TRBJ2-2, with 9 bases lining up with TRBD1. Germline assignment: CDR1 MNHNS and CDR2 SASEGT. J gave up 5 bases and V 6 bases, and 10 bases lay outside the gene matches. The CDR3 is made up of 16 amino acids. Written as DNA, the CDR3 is TGTGCCAGCAGCTGGACTTACGGGACAGGGACCGGGGAGCTGTTTTTT. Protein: CASSWTYGTGTGELFF.

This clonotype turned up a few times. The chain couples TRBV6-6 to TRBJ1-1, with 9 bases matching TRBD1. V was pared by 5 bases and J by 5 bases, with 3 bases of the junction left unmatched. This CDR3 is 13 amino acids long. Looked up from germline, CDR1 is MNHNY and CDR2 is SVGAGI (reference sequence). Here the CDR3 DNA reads TGTGCCAGCAGTCACAGGGGGCGGACTGAAGCTTTCTTT. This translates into CASSHRGRTEAFF.

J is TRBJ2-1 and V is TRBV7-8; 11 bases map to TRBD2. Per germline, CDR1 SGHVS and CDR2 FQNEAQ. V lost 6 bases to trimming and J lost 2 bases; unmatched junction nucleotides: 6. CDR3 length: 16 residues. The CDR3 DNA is TGTGCCAGCAGTGGGACTAGCGGAGTGACCTACAATGAGCAGTTCTTC. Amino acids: CASSGTSGVTYNEQFF.

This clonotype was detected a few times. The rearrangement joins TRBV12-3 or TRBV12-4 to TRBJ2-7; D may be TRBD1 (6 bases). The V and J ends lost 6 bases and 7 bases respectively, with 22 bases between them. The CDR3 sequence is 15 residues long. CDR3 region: CASRRPGQTMGEQYF. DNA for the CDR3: TGTGCCAGCAGGAGACCTGGACAGACAATGGGGGAGCAGTACTTC.

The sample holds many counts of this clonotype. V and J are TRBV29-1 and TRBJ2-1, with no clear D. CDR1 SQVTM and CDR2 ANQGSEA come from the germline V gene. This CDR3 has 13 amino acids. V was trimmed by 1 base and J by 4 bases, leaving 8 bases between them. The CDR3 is CSVEGSRYNEQFF. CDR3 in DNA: TGCAGCGTTGAAGGATCTCGGTACAATGAGCAGTTCTTC.